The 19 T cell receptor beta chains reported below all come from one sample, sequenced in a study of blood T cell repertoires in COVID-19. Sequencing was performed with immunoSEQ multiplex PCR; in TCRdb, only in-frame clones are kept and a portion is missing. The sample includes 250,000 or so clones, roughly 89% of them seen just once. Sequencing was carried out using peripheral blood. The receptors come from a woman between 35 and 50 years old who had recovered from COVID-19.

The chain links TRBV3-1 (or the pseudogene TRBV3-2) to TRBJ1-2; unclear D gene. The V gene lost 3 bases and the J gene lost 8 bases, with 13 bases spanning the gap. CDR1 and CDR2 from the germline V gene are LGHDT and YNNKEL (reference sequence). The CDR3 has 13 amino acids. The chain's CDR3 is CASSQTRQGGYTF. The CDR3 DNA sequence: TGTGCCAGCAGCCAGACCAGACAAGGAGGCTACACCTTC.

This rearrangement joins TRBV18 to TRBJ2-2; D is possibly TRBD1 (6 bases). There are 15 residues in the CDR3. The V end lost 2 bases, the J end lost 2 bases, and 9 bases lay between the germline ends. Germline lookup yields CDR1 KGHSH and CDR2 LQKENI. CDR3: CASSPSGTNTGELFF. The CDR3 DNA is TGTGCCAGCTCACCATCCGGGACAAACACCGGGGAGCTGTTTTTT. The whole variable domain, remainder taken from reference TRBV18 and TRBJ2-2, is NAGVMQNPRHLVRRRGQEARLRCSPMKGHSHVYWYRQLPEEGLKFMVYLQKENIIDESGMPKERFSAEFPKEGPSILRIQQVVRGDSAAYFCASSPSGTNTGELFFGEGSRLTVL.

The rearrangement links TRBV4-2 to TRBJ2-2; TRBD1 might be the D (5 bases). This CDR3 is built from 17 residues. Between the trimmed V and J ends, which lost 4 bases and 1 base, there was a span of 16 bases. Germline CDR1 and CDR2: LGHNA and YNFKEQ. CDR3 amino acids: CASSLLGQGLNTGELFF. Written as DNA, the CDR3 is TGTGCCAGCAGCCTATTAGGACAAGGATTGAACACCGGGGAGCTGTTTTTT.

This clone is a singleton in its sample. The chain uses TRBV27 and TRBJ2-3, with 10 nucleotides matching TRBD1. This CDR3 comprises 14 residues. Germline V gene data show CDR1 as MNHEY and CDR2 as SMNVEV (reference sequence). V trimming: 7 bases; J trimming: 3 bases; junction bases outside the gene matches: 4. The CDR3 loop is CASKRDRGTDTQYF. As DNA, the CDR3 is TGTGCCAGCAAACGGGACAGGGGAACAGATACGCAGTATTTT.

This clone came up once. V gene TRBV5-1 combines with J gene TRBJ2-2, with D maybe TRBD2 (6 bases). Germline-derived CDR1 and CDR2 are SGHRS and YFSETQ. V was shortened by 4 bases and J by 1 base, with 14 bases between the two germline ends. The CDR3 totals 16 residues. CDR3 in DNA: TGCGCCAGCAGCCCACTTTCGGGGGAGAACACCGGGGAGCTGTTTTTT. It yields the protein CASSPLSGENTGELFF.

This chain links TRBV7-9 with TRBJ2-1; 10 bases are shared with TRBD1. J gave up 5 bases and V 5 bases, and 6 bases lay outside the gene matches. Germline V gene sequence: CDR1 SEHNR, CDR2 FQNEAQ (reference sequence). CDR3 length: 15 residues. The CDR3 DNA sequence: TGTGCCAGCAGCGTCGGGACAGGGGAGAACAATGAGCAGTTCTTC. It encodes CASSVGTGENNEQFF.

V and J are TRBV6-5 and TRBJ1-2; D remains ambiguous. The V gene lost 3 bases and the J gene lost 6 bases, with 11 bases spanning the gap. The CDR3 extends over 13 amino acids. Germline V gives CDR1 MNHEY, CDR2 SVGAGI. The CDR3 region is CASSYGTLDGYTF. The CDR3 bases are TGTGCCAGCAGTTATGGCACTCTAGATGGCTACACCTTC.

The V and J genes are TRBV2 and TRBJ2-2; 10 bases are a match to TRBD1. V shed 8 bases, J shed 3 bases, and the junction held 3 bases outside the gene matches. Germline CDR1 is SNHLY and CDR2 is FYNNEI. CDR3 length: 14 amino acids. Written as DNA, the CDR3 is TGTGCCAGCGTTGGGACAGGGGACACCGGGGAGCTGTTTTTT. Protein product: CASVGTGDTGELFF.

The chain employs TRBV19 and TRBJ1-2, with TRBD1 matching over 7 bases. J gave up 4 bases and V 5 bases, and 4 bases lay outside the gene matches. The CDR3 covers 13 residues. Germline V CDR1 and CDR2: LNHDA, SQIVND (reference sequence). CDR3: CASSSDRFYGYTF. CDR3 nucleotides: TGTGCCAGTAGTTCGGACAGGTTCTATGGCTACACCTTC.

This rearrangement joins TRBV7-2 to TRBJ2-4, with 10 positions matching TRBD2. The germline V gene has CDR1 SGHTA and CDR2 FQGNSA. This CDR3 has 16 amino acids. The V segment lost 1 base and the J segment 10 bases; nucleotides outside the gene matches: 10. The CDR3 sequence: CASSLGVSGGPRIQYF. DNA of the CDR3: TGTGCCAGCAGCTTAGGGGTTAGCGGGGGGCCCCGGATTCAGTACTTC.

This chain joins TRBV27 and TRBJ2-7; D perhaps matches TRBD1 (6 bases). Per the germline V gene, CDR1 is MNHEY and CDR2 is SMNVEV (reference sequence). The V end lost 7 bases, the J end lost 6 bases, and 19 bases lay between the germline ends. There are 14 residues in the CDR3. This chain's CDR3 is CASTPAPGALEQYF. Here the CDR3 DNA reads TGTGCCAGCACTCCCGCCCCAGGGGCCCTCGAGCAGTACTTC.

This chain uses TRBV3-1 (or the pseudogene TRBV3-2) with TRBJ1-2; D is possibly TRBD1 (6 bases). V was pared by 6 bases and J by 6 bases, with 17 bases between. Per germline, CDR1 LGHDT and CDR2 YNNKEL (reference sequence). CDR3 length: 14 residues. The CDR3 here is CASSYDRRTNGYTF. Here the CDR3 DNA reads TGTGCCAGCAGTTACGACAGGAGAACAAATGGCTACACCTTC.

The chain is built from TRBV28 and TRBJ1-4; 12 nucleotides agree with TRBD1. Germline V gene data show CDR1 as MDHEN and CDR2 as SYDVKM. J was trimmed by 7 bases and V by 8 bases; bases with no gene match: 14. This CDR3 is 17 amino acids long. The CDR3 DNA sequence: TGTGCCAGCTACCGGGACAGGGGGCCTCGGGCTGGTGAAAAACTGTTTTTT. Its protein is CASYRDRGPRAGEKLFF.

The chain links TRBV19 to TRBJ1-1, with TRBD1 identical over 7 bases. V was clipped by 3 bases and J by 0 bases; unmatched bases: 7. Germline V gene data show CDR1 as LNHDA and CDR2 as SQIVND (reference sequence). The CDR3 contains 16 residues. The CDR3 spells CASSIGTANMNTEAFF. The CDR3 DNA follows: TGTGCCAGTAGTATTGGGACAGCGAACATGAACACTGAAGCTTTCTTT. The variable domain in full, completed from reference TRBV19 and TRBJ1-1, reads DGGITQSPKYLFRKEGQNVTLSCEQNLNHDAMYWYRQDPGQGLRLIYYSQIVNDFQKGDIAEGYSVSREKKESFPLTVTSAQKNPTAFYLCASSIGTANMNTEAFFGQGTRLTVV.

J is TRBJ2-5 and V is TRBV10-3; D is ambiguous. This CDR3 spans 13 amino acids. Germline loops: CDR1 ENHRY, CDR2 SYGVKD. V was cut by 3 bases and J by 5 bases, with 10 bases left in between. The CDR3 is CAISERSEETQYF. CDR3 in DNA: TGTGCCATCAGTGAACGGTCGGAGGAGACCCAGTACTTC.

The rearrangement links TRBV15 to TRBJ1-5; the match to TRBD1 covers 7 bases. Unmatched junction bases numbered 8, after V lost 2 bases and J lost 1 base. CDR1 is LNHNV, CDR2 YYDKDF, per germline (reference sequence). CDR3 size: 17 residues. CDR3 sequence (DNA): TGTGCCACCAGCAGACTTGGGACAGCCTTCAGCAATCAGCCCCAGCATTTT. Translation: CATSRLGTAFSNQPQHF.

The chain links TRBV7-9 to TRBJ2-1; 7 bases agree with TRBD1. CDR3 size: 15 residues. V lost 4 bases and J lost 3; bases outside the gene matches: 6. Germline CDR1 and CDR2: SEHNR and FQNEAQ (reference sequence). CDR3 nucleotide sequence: TGTGCCAGCAGCTCCGACAGGGTGAACTACAATGAGCAGTTCTTC. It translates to CASSSDRVNYNEQFF.

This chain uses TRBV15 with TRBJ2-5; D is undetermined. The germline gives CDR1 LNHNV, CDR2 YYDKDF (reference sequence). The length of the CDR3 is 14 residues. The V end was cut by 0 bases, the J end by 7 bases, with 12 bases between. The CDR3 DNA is TGTGCCACCAGCAGAGATGCCAGGCGAGCGACCCAGTACTTC. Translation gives CATSRDARRATQYF.

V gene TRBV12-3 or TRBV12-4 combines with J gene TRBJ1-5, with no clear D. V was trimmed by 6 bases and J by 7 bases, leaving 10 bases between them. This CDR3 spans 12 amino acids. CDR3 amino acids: CASRLTWQPQHF. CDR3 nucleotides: TGTGCCAGCAGGCTAACCTGGCAGCCCCAGCATTTT.